Detailed here is one TCR beta chain. This sample stems from a study of shared clonotypes between healthy human individuals. Researchers divided each subset's genomic DNA evenly across several immunoSEQ plates. Measured with immunoSEQ multiplex PCR; TCRdb has only the in-frame clones, and not every one. The data show around 500,000 clones, with 70% to 80% seen just once and about 13% held by the top ten. The CDR3 is 15 amino acids. J was trimmed by 6 bases and V by 3 bases; bases with no gene match: 7. Germline values: CDR1 LGHNA, CDR2 YSLEER. The clonotype originates from a middle-aged woman in good health. Some clones in this sample may be carry-over from other donors' samples. The chain carries TRBV4-3 and TRBJ2-7; 11 positions match TRBD2. Input material: PBMCs. The CDR3 protein is CASSQQLAGVGEQYF. The CDR3 nucleotides read TGCGCCAGCAGCCAGCAACTAGCGGGAGTCGGCGAGCAGTACTTC.